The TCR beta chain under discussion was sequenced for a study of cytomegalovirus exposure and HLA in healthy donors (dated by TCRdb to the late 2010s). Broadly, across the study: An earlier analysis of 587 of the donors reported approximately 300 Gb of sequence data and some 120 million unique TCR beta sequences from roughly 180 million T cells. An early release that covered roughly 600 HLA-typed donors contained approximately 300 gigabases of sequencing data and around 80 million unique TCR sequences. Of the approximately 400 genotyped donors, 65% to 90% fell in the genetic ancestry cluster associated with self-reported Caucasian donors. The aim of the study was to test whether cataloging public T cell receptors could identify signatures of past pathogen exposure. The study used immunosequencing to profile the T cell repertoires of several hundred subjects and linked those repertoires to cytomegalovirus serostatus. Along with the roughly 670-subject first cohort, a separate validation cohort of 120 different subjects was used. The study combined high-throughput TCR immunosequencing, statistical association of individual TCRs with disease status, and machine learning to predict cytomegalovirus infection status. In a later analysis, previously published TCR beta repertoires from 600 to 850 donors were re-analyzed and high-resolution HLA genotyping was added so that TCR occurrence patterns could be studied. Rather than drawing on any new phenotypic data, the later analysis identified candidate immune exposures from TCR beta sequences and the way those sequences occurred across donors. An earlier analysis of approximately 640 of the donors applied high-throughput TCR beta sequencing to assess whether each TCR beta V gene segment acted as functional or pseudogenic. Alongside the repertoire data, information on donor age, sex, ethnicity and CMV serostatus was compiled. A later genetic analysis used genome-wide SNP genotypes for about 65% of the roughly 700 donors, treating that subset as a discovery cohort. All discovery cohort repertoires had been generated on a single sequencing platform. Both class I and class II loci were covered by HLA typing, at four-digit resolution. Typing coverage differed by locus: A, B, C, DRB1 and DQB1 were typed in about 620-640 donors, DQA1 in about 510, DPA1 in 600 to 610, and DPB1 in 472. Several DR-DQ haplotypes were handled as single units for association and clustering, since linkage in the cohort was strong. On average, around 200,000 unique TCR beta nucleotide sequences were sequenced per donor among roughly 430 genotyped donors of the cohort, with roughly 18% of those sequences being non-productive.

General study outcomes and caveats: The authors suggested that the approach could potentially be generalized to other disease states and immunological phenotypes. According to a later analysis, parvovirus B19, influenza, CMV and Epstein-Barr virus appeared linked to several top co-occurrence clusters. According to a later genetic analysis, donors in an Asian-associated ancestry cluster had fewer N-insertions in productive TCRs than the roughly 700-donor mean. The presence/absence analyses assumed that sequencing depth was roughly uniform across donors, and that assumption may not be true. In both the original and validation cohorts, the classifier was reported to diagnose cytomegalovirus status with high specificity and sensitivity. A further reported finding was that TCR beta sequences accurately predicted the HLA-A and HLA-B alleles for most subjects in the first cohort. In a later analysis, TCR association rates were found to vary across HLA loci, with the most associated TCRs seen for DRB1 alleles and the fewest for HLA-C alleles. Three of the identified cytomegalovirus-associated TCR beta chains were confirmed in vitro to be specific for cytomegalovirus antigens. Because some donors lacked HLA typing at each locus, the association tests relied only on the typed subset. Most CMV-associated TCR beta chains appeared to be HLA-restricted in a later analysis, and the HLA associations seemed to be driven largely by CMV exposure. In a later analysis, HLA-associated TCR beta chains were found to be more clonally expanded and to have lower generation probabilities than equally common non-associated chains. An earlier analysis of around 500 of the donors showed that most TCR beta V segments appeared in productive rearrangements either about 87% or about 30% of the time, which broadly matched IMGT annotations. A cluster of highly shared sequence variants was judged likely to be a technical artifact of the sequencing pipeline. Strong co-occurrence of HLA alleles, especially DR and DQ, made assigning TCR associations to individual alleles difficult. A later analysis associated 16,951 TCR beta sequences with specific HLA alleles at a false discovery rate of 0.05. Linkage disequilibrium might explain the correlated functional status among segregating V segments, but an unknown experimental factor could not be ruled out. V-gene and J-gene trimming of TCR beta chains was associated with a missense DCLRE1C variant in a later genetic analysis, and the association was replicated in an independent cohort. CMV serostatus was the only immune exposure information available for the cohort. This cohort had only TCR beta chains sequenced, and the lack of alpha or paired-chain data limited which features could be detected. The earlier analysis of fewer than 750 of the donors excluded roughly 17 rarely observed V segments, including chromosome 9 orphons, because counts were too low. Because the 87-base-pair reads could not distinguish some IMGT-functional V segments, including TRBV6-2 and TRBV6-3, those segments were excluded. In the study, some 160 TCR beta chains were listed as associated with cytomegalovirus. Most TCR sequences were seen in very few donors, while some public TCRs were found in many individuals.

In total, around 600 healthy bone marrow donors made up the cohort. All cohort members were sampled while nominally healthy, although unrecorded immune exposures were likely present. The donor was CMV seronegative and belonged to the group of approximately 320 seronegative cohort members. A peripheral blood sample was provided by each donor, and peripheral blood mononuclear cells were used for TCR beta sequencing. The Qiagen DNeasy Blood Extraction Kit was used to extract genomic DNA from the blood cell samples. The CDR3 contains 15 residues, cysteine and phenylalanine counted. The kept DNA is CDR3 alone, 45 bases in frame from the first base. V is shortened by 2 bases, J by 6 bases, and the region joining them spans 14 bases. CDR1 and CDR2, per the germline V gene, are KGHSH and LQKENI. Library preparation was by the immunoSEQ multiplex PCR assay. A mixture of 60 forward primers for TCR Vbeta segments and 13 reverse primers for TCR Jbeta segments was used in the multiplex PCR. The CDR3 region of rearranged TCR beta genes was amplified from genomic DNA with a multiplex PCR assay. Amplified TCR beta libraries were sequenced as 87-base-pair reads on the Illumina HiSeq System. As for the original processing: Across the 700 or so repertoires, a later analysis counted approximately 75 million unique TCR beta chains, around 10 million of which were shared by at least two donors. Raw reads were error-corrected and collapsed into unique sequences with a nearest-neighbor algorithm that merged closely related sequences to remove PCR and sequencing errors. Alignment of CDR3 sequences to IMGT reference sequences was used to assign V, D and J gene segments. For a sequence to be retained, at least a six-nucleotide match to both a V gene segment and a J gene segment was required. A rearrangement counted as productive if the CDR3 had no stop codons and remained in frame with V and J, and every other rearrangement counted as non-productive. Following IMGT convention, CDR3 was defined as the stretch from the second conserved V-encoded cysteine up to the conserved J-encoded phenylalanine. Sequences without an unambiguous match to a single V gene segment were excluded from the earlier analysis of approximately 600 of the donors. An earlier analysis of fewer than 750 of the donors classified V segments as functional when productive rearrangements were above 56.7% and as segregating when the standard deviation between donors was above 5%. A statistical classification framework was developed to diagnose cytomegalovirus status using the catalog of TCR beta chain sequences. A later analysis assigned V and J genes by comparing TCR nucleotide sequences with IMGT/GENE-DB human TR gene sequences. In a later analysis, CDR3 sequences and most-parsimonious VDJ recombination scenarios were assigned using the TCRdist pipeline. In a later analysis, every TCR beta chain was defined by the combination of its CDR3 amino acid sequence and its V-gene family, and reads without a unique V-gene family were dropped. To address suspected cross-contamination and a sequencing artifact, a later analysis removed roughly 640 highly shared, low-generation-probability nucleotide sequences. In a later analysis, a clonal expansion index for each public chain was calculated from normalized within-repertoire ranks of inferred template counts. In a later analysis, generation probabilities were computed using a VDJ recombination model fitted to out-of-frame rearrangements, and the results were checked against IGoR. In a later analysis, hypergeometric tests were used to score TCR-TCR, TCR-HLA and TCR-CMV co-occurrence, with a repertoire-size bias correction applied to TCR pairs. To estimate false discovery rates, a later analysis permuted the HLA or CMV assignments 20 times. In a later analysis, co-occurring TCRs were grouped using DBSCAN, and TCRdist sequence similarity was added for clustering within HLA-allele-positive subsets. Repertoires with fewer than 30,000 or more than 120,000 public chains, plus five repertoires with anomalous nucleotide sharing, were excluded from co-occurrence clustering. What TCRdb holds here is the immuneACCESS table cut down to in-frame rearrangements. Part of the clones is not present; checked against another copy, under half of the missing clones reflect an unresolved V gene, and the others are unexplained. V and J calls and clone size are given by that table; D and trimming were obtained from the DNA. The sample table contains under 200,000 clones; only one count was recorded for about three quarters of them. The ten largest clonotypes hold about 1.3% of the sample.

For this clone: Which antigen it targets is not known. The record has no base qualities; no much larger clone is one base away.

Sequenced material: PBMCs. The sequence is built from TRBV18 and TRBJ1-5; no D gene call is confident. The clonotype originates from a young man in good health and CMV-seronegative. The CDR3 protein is CASSPEGTGAQPQHF. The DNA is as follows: TGTGCCAGCTCACCAGAAGGTACGGGTGCTCAGCCCCAGCATTTT.